The source of this T cell receptor beta chain is a study of T cells in Graves' hyperthyroidism and ophthalmopathy. Whole-study context: Sampling of peripheral blood happened at initial diagnosis, prior to any treatment. The study, taken as a whole, reports: Blood also showed most of the thyroid clonotypes that were expanded above 0.001. Ophthalmopathy, as predicted by the model, came a median roughly 6.5 months after the prediction.

TCR beta CDR3 regions were amplified from RNA transcripts. Initially, a first-round RT-PCR of the TCR CDR3 employed the HTBI primer set. TCRdb independently ran MiXCR on the multiplex PCR reads; one entry per CDR3 protein. The sample carries roughly 560,000 distinct CDR3 sequences, 14% to 15% recorded once. This clonotype was counted many times. Its specificity is unknown. Trimming removed 7 bases at V and 1 base at J, with 8 bases between. Germline CDR1 DFQATT, CDR2 SNEGSKA (reference sequence). CDR3 length: 11 residues. The sequencing sample was made of blood. This chain links TRBV20-1 with TRBJ2-7; no definite D call. The origin of this receptor is a woman aged 40 to 55 with Graves' ophthalmopathy. In nucleotides, the CDR3 is TGCAGTGTTCTGGGGTCCTACGAGCAGTACTTC. Amino acid sequence: CSVLGSYEQYF.